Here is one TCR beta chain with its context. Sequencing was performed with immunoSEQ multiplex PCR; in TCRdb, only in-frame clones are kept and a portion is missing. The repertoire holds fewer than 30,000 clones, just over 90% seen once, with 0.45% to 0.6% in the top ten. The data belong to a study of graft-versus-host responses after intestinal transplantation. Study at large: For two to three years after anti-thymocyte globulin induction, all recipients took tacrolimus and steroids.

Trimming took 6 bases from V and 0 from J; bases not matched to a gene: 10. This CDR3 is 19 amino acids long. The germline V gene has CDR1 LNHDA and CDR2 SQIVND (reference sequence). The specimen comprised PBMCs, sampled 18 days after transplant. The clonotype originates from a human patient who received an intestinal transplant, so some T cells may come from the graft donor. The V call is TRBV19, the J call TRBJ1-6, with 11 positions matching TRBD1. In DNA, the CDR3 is TGTGCCAGTAGCCCTCCGGGACAGGGGGTAAGCTCCTATAATTCACCCCTCCACTTT. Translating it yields CASSPPGQGVSSYNSPLHF.